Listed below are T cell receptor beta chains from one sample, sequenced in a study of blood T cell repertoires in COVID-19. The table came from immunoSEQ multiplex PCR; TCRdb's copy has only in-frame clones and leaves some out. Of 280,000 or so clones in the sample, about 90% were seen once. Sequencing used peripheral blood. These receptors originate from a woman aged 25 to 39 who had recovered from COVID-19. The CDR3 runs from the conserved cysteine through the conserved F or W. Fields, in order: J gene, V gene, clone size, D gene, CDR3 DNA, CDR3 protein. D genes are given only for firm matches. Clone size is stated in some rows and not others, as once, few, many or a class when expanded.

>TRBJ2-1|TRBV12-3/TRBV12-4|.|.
TGTGCCAGCAGTCACACTAGCTTCAATGAGCAGTTCTTC
CASSHTSFNEQFF
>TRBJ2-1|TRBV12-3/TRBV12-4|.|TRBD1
TGTGCCAGCACCGGGACAGCCTACAATGAGCAGTTCTTC
CASTGTAYNEQFF
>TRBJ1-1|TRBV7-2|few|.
TGTGCCAGCAGCTTACTCGTGAACACTGAAGCTTTCTTT
CASSLLVNTEAFF
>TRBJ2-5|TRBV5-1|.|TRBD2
TGCGCCAGCAGCTTGGGACTAGCGGGGGGTGTTCGAGAGACCCAGTACTTC
CASSLGLAGGVRETQYF
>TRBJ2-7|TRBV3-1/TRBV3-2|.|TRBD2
TGTGCCAGCAGCCTTCGAGCGGGAGGGCCTCATGAGCAGTACTTC
CASSLRAGGPHEQYF
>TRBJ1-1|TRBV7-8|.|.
TGTGCCAGCAGCTCCGGGGGGAGGAACACTGAAGCTTTCTTT
CASSSGGRNTEAFF
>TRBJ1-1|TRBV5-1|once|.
TGCGCCAGCAGCCAGGGGATCAACACTGAAGCTTTCTTT
CASSQGINTEAFF
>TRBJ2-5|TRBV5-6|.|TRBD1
TGTGCCAGCAGCTCGACTTCCAGGGGGCTGGGAGAGACCCAGTACTTC
CASSSTSRGLGETQYF
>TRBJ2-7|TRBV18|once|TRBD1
TGTGCCAGCTCAGAGACAGGGACCTATTACGAGCAGTACTTC
CASSETGTYYEQYF
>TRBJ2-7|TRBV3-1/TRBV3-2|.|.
TGTGCCAGCAGCCAATCGGTGCGCGTGTATTCCTTTTCGGGGGCCTACGAGCAGTACTTC
CASSQSVRVYSFSGAYEQYF
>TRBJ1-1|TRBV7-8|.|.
TGTGCCAGCAGCTTAGTGGGGCGGTGGGGGAACACTGAAGCTTTCTTT
CASSLVGRWGNTEAFF
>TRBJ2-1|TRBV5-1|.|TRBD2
TGCGCCAGCAGCGGGACTAGCGGAGGTGGCTACAATGAGCAGTTCTTC
CASSGTSGGGYNEQFF
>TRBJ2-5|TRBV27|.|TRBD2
TGTGCCAGCAGTTCGTGGGAGGGCCGGCGGGAGACCCAGTACTTC
CASSSWEGRRETQYF
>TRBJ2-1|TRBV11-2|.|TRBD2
TGTGCCAGCAGCTCGGGACTAGCTCAGTTCTTC
CASSSGLAQFF
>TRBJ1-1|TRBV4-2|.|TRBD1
TGTGCCAGCAGCCAGGGACAGGGTCTAACTTTCTTT
CASSQGQGLTFF
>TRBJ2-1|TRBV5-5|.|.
TGTGCCAGCAGCTTGGGGTTCGGACTTAACGACAATGAGCAGTTCTTC
CASSLGFGLNDNEQFF
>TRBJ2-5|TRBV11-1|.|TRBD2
TGTGCCAGCACCATCGGGGGGAGCGGAGAGACCCAGTACTTC
CASTIGGSGETQYF
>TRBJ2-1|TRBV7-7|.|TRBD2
TGTGCTAGCAGCTTGGGGACTAGCGGGGGAGAGCAGTTCTTC
CASSLGTSGGEQFF
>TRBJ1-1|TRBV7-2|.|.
TGTGCCAGCAGCTTAGAACCCGGTTATGAAGCTTTCTTT
CASSLEPGYEAFF
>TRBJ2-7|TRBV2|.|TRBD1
TGTGCCAGCAGCCAGACAGGGGCTGAGGACGAGCAGTACTTC
CASSQTGAEDEQYF
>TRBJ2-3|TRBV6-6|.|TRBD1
TGTGCCAGCAGTTATGGGGACAGGGGCGCAGATACGCAGTATTTT
CASSYGDRGADTQYF
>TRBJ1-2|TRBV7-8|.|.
TGTGCCAGCAGCGCGACTTACAGGAAAGATCCCTATGGCTACACCTTC
CASSATYRKDPYGYTF
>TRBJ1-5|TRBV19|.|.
TGTGCCAGTAGTCTGAGTAGCAATCAGCCCCAGCATTTT
CASSLSSNQPQHF
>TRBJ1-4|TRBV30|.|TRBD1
TGTGCCTGGAGTACCGGGACAGGAGATGAAAAACTGTTTTTT
CAWSTGTGDEKLFF
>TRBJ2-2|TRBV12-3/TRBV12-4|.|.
.
CASSFGAGELFF
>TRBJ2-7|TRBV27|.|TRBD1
TGTGCCAGCAGTTTGACAGGGTCTTACGAGCAGTACTTC
CASSLTGSYEQYF
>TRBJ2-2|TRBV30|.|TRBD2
TGTGCCTGGAGGACATTAGCGGGGGCCCCCGGGGAGCTGTTTTTT
CAWRTLAGAPGELFF
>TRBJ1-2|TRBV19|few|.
TGTGCCAGTAGTATTAGTCTCCGTTATCCAGGTGGCTACACCTTC
CASSISLRYPGGYTF